These T cell receptor beta chains were read from a single sample in a study of memory CD4+ T cells and cytomegalovirus serostatus. The repertoire was sequenced with immunoSEQ multiplex PCR; TCRdb's copy has only in-frame clones and lacks some. This sample yields about 42,000 clones, of which 60% to 80% are seen a single time; 0.75% to 1% belongs to the top ten. Sequenced input: memory CD4+ T cells from blood. These receptors were collected from an adult in good health and CMV-seronegative. Each CDR3 is given with its conserved first and last residue. A D gene is named only where the DNA matches it firmly. A row's size may be missing; if present it is once, few, many or a size class.

j_call d_call v_call clone_size cdr3_aa cdr3_nt
TRBJ2-2 TRBD1 TRBV7-2 . CASSRDRANTGELFF TGTGCCAGCAGCCGGGACAGGGCGAACACCGGGGAGCTGTTTTTT
TRBJ1-4 . TRBV27 . CASSFRRSEKLFF TGTGCCAGCAGTTTTCGGAGGTCCGAAAAACTGTTTTTT
TRBJ2-7 . TRBV19 once CASSIYRRPTYEQYF TGTGCCAGTAGTATTTATAGACGGCCCACCTACGAGCAGTACTTC
TRBJ1-5 . TRBV2 few CASSASGGSRQPQHF TGTGCCAGCAGTGCATCGGGGGGGTCAAGACAGCCCCAGCATTTT
TRBJ2-5 TRBD2 TRBV27 . CASSTLAGGRETQYF TGTGCCAGCAGCACCTTAGCGGGGGGGAGAGAGACCCAGTACTTC
TRBJ2-3 . TRBV7-3 . CASSPLLGGTDTQYF TGTGCCAGCAGCCCGCTTCTTGGGGGCACAGATACGCAGTATTTT
TRBJ1-2 . TRBV30 . CAWTYRATGYTF TGTGCCTGGACCTACCGTGCGACTGGCTACACCTTC
TRBJ1-2 TRBD1 TRBV7-2 . CASSLEGGQGYGYTF TGTGCCAGCAGCTTAGAGGGGGGACAGGGGTATGGCTACACCTTC
TRBJ1-1 TRBD1 TRBV10-3 . CAITGQGNTEAFF TGTGCCATCACCGGACAGGGGAACACTGAAGCTTTCTTT
TRBJ2-2 . TRBV19 . CATPQPGSTGELFF TGTGCCACTCCCCAGCCGGGATCTACCGGGGAGCTGTTTTTT
TRBJ1-6 . TRBV9 . CASSVGQGTNNSPLHF TGTGCCAGCAGCGTAGGGCAGGGGACCAATAATTCACCCCTCCACTTT
TRBJ1-1 TRBD1 TRBV5-3 . CARSLARTGTGERLDTEAFF TGTGCCAGAAGCTTGGCCCGAACCGGGACAGGGGAGCGTTTGGACACTGAAGCTTTCTTT
TRBJ1-4 . TRBV4-2 . CASSQDRAGRQLFF TGTGCCAGCAGCCAAGATAGGGCAGGGAGGCAACTGTTTTTT
TRBJ2-2 . TRBV30 . CAWDHGGQMNTGELFF TGTGCCTGGGATCACGGGGGACAAATGAACACCGGGGAGCTGTTTTTT
TRBJ2-7 . TRBV7-9 . CASSLGTGSTYEQYF TGTGCCAGCAGCCTGGGCACAGGTTCCACCTACGAGCAGTACTTC
TRBJ1-1 . TRBV11-2 . CASSFPSRPRDGTEAFF TGTGCCAGCAGCTTTCCCTCCCGCCCCAGGGATGGTACTGAAGCTTTCTTT
TRBJ2-5 TRBD2 TRBV13 . CASSLFAGGLQETQYF TGTGCCAGCAGCTTATTCGCGGGGGGGCTCCAGGAGACCCAGTACTTC
TRBJ1-1 . TRBV6-6 few CASSYSSTEAFF TGTGCCAGCAGTTACTCCAGCACTGAAGCTTTCTTT
TRBJ2-6 . TRBV5-1 . CASSFSPGFSGANVLTF TGCGCCAGCAGCTTTAGCCCAGGATTCTCTGGGGCCAACGTCCTGACTTTC
TRBJ1-2 . TRBV7-2 . CASSFEAQSSLNYGYTF TGTGCCAGCAGCTTTGAGGCTCAATCGTCCCTCAACTATGGCTACACCTTC
TRBJ1-6 . TRBV5-4 . CASTRTAAYNSPLHF TGTGCCAGCACCAGAACAGCGGCCTATAATTCACCCCTCCACTTT
TRBJ2-1 TRBD2 TRBV19 . CASSLSGSFNEQFF TGTGCCAGTAGTCTAAGCGGGAGCTTCAATGAGCAGTTCTTC
TRBJ1-5 . TRBV28 . CASSPPSRPQHF TGTGCCAGCAGTCCCCCATCGAGGCCCCAGCATTTT
TRBJ1-2 TRBD1 TRBV18 . CASSPGTGVYDYGYTF TGTGCCAGCTCACCCGGGACAGGGGTATATGACTATGGCTACACCTTC
TRBJ2-2 . TRBV21-1 . CASSKGPIRGPGELFF TGTGCCAGCAGCAAAGGGCCAATACGGGGCCCCGGGGAGCTGTTTTTT
TRBJ2-7 TRBD1 TRBV28 few CASQDGTGGYEQYF TGTGCCAGCCAGGACGGGACAGGGGGGTACGAGCAGTACTTC
TRBJ1-1 . TRBV6-6 . CASSFQENSRTEAFF TGTGCCAGCAGTTTTCAGGAAAACTCGCGGACTGAAGCTTTCTTT
TRBJ1-2 TRBD1 TRBV6-5 . CASRNRGQGPYGYTF TGTGCCAGCAGAAATCGGGGACAGGGCCCCTATGGCTACACCTTC
TRBJ2-7 TRBD1 TRBV5-1 once CASSLDGQGAGYEQYF TGCGCCAGCAGCTTGGATGGTCAGGGGGCGGGTTACGAGCAGTACTTC
TRBJ1-2 TRBD1 TRBV28 . CASSPSYRTGTYTF TGTGCCAGCAGTCCCTCCTACCGGACAGGGACTTACACCTTC
TRBJ2-7 . TRBV6-5 . CASSSGSYEQYF TGTGCCAGCAGTTCTGGTTCCTACGAGCAGTACTTC
TRBJ1-2 TRBD1 TRBV6-1 . CASTPGQGGYGYTF TGTGCCAGCACCCCTGGACAGGGGGGCTATGGCTACACCTTC
TRBJ1-6 . TRBV7-9 . CASSFTGGGGPLHF TGTGCCAGCAGCTTTACCGGGGGCGGGGGACCCCTCCACTTT
TRBJ1-5 . TRBV6-1 . CASSGDGRNQPQHF TGTGCCAGCAGTGGAGACGGTCGTAATCAGCCCCAGCATTTT
TRBJ1-5 . TRBV6-1 . CASRLAGVSNQPQHF TGTGCCAGCAGACTTGCGGGGGTCAGCAATCAGCCCCAGCATTTT
TRBJ2-7 . TRBV29-1 . CSAGDSNYEQYF TGCAGCGCGGGGGACAGCAACTACGAGCAGTACTTC
TRBJ1-1 TRBD1 TRBV7-2 . CASSLGRGSNFAEAFF TGTGCCAGCAGCTTAGGCAGGGGGTCGAATTTTGCTGAAGCTTTCTTT
TRBJ1-1 . TRBV5-1 . CASSLGSRDTEAFF TGCGCCAGCAGCTTGGGGTCCAGGGACACTGAAGCTTTCTTT
TRBJ2-5 . TRBV2 . CASRPGTSTGTQYF TGTGCCAGCAGGCCCGGGACCTCCACTGGGACCCAGTACTTC
TRBJ1-2 . TRBV7-2 . CASSLVSLYGYTF TGTGCCAGCAGCTTAGTCAGCCTCTATGGCTACACCTTC
TRBJ2-2 TRBD1 TRBV29-1 . CSVLQGASTGELFF TGCAGCGTCCTACAGGGGGCGAGCACCGGGGAGCTGTTTTTT
TRBJ2-5 . TRBV11-2 few CASSLGSETQYF TGTGCCAGCAGCTTAGGGAGTGAGACCCAGTACTTC